Listed below are T cell receptor beta chains from one sample, sequenced in a study of shared clonotypes between healthy human individuals. Libraries were prepared by immunoSEQ multiplex PCR; TCRdb keeps only in-frame clonotypes and omits some of them. The data hold 450,000 to 500,000 clones, with 76% observed a single time. Sequenced input: PBMCs. The receptor set was obtained from a woman aged 40 to 49 in good health. Some clones in this sample may be carry-over from other donors' samples. Each CDR3 is given with its conserved first and last residue. D genes are given only for firm matches. Expanded clones get a size class; other rows say once, few or many, or leave the size out.

NA,TRBV5-4,TRBJ2-3,NA,TGTGCCAGCCAGGGGCTAGGGGTACTTTGGGATACGCAGTATTTT,CASQGLGVLWDTQYF
NA,TRBV18,TRBJ2-3,TRBD2,TGTGCCAGCTCACTGGGGATAGCGGGAGCCACAGATACGCAGTATTTT,CASSLGIAGATDTQYF
NA,TRBV28,TRBJ1-2,NA,TGTGCCAGCAGCCCCGATAACTATGGCTACACCTTC,CASSPDNYGYTF
NA,TRBV7-2,TRBJ2-1,TRBD2,TGTGCCAGCAGCGTAACTAGCGGGGCTAGCTCCTACAATGAGCAGTTCTTC,CASSVTSGASSYNEQFF
once,TRBV29-1,TRBJ2-3,TRBD2,TGCAGCGTTCGCGGACTAGCGGGGGCGGCAGATACGCAGTATTTT,CSVRGLAGAADTQYF
NA,TRBV9,TRBJ2-1,NA,TGTGCCAGCAGCGTGGACACGCAGGGATACAATGAGCAGTTCTTC,CASSVDTQGYNEQFF
NA,TRBV11-2,TRBJ2-5,NA,TGTGCCAGCAGCTTGCCAGGGCAGGAGACCCAGTACTTC,CASSLPGQETQYF
NA,TRBV19,TRBJ2-1,NA,TGTGCCAGTAGTATGGACTACTACAATGAGCAGTTCTTC,CASSMDYYNEQFF
NA,TRBV30,TRBJ1-5,NA,TGTGCCTGGAGTAACGGAGTTAGCAATCAGCCCCAGCATTTT,CAWSNGVSNQPQHF
NA,TRBV6-1,TRBJ2-7,NA,TGTGCCAGCAGTACTCCCGGGGGGCACCGGTACGAGCAGTACTTC,CASSTPGGHRYEQYF
NA,TRBV14,TRBJ2-2,TRBD2,TGTGCCAGCAGCCCGGGACTAGCGGGAGGGCTGGACACCGGGGAGCTGTTTTTT,CASSPGLAGGLDTGELFF